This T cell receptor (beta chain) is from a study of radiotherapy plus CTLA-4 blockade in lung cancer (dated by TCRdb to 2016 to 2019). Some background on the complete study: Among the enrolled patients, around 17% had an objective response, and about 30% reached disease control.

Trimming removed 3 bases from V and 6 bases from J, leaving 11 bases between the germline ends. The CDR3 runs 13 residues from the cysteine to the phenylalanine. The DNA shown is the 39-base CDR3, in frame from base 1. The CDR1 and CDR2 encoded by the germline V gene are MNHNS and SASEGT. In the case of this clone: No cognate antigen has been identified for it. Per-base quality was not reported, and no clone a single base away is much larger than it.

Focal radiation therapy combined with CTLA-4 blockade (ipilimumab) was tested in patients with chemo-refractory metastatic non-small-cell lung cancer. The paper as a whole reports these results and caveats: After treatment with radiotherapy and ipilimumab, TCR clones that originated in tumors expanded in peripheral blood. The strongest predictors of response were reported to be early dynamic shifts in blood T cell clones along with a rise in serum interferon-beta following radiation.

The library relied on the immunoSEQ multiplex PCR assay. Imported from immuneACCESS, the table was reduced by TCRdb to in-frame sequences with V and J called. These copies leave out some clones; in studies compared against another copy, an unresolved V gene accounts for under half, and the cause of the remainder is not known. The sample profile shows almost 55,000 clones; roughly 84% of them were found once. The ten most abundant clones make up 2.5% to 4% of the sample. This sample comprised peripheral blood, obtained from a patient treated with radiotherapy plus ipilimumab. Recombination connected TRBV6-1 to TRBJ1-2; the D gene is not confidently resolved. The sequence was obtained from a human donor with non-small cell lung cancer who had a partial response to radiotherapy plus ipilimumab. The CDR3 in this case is CASSDPGLNGYTF. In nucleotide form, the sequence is TGTGCCAGCAGTGACCCGGGTCTCAATGGCTACACCTTC.